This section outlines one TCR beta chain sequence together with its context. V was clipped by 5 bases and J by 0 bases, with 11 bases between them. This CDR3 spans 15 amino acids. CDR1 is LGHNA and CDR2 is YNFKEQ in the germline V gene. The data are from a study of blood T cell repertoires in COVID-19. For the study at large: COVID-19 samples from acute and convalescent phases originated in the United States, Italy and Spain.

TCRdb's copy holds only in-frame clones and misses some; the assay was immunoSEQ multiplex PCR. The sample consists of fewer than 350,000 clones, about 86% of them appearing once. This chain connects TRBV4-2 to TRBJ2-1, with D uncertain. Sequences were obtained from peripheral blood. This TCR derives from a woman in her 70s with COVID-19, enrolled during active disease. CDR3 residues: CASSAQINSYNEQFF. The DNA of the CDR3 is TGTGCCAGCAGCGCCCAGATCAACTCCTACAATGAGCAGTTCTTC.